The 6 T cell receptor beta chains listed next were all sequenced from one sample in a study of T cells in women clearing cervical HPV infection. The method was immunoSEQ multiplex PCR; TCRdb's version includes in-frame clones alone and lacks a portion of them. The listing contains some 30,000 clones. Sequences were obtained from blood buffy coat. These receptor sequences come from a woman aged 18 to 75 with a cervical HPV16 infection that either progressed to CIN3+ or cleared (not recorded which).

In the case of this clone: The read terminates 3 residues ahead of where the CDR3 ends, so the germline J gene completes it. V and J are TRBV7-2 and TRBJ1-2; maybe TRBD1 (6 bases). Germline values: CDR1 SGHTA, CDR2 FQGNSA. This CDR3 has 14 amino acids. This CDR3 is CASSPGGALYDYTF. Partial CDR3 DNA: TGTGCCAGCAGCCCCGGGGGGGCTCTCTACGAC.

The CDR3 DNA, read in part, is TGTGCCAGCAGCCCTGGTGGACAGGAGATTTACGAG. Translated: CASSPGGQEIYE. The full CDR3 sequence reads CASSPGGQEIYEQYF. This chain connects TRBV5-6 to TRBJ2-7; TRBD1 aligns across 7 bases. The read terminates 3 residues before the CDR3 end, so the remaining end is supplied by the germline J gene. The CDR3 totals 15 residues. J lost 4 bases, V lost 4 bases, and 11 bases had no gene match. Germline V gene data show CDR1 as SGHDT and CDR2 as YYEEEE.

On this clone itself: Read sequence stops 3 residues before the CDR3 end, and the germline J gene provides the missing end. The rearrangement joins TRBV30 to TRBJ2-4, with 7 bases fitting TRBD1. V was clipped by 2 bases and J by 4 bases; unmatched bases: 8. The CDR3 covers 15 residues. Germline CDR1 GTSNPN, CDR2 SVGIG (reference sequence). The CDR3 protein is CAWSRDRQSKNIQYF. CDR3 DNA, as far as it was read: TGTGCCTGGAGTAGGGACAGACAGTCAAAAAACATT.

On this clone itself: The read finishes 3 residues shy of the CDR3 end, and the germline J gene is used to complete it. The V call is TRBV11-2, the J call TRBJ1-1; 7 bases agree with TRBD1. With 3 bases clipped from V and 2 bases from J, the junction kept 3 bases outside the gene matches. This CDR3 region has 14 residues. Germline V lookup: CDR1 SGHAT, CDR2 FQNNGV. This CDR3 is CASSLGQTNTEAFF. Incomplete CDR3 DNA: TGTGCCAGCAGCTTGGGACAGACTAACACTGAA.

Concerning this clone itself: Read data end 3 residues before the CDR3 end; the end is taken from the germline J gene. This rearrangement joins TRBV5-1 to TRBJ2-2; a weak D match, TRBD2 (5 bases). V dropped 5 bases and J dropped 6 bases, with 14 bases sitting between them. Germline V gene lookup returns CDR1 SGHRS and CDR2 YFSETQ. This CDR3 region has 14 residues. Partial CDR3 DNA: TGCGCCAGCAGTCGCCGCACCGGGGCCGGGGAG. Amino acid sequence: CASSRRTGAGE. The full CDR3 protein is CASSRRTGAGELFF.

This clone shows up as medium-sized by frequency. The read gets to within 3 residues of the CDR3 end, and the germline J gene fills in the rest. This chain uses TRBV5-1 with TRBJ2-2; a possible D gene is TRBD2 (5 bases). V was shortened by 1 base and J by 1 base, with 11 bases between the two germline ends. CDR3 length: 16 residues. Germline CDR1 SGHRS, CDR2 YFSETQ. CDR3 bases read: TGCGCCAGCAGCTTGCAATGGACTCAGAACACCGGGGAG. This sequence encodes CASSLQWTQNTGE. The whole CDR3 reads CASSLQWTQNTGELFF.